The rows below give T cell receptor beta chains drawn from one sample of a study of T-cell reconstitution after alpha-beta-depleted transplantation in children. TCRdb re-analysed the PCR reads in MiXCR, keeping a single row per CDR3 protein. The table has about a million distinct CDR3 sequences, about 29% seen once. The material sequenced was PBMCs, mostly from graft donor cells, taken 360 days after TCRalphabeta/CD19-depleted stem cell transplant. Receptor source: a boy in the first two years of life who had a stem cell transplant for SCID, so the T cells may come from the graft donor. Each CDR3 is given with its conserved first and last residue. The D gene is left open where the match is weak. Some rows mark clone size as missing; the rest say once, few, many or name a class of expanded clone.

DNA	CDR3	V	J	length	size	D
TGTGCCAGCTCACCAACACAGGGGATTCGGGGCTACACCTTC	CASSPTQGIRGYTF	TRBV18	TRBJ1-2	14	few	TRBD1
TGTGCCAGCAGTTTAGATGTGGGGGGCACAGATACGCAGTATTTT	CASSLDVGGTDTQYF	TRBV12-3/TRBV12-4	TRBJ2-3	15	NA	NA
TGTGCCATCAGTGCCGGGACTAGAGACAATGAGCAGTTCTTC	CAISAGTRDNEQFF	TRBV10-3	TRBJ2-1	14	NA	TRBD2
TGTGCCAGCAGCGCCCCCGGGGGGTCGAATGAGCAGTTCTTC	CASSAPGGSNEQFF	TRBV7-9	TRBJ2-1	14	NA	TRBD2
TGTGCCAGCAGTCCACTGGGCCTCCCCAATTCACCCCTCCACTTT	CASSPLGLPNSPLHF	TRBV12-3/TRBV12-4	TRBJ1-6	15	NA	NA
TGCGCCAGCAGCTTCTCGGGACAGGGCCAAGAGACCCAGTACTTC	CASSFSGQGQETQYF	TRBV4-1	TRBJ2-5	15	once	TRBD1
TGTGCCAGCAGCTTAGCTTCAGGCAGTATTCCCGAAGCTTTCTTT	CASSLASGSIPEAFF	TRBV11-1	TRBJ1-1	15	few	NA
TGTGCCAGCAGCCGACTACTGGATCAGCCCCAGCATTTT	CASSRLLDQPQHF	TRBV4-2	TRBJ1-5	13	NA	NA
TGTGCCAGCAGCTTAGGAGTGGGGACGCTTCACTCCTACAATGAGCAGTTCTTC	CASSLGVGTLHSYNEQFF	TRBV11-1	TRBJ2-1	18	NA	NA
TGTGCCACCAGCAGAGCCCCTCTTCAGACCCAGTACTTC	CATSRAPLQTQYF	TRBV15	TRBJ2-5	13	NA	NA
TGTGCCAGCAGCCCGGACAATCCTGGAAACACCATATATTTT	CASSPDNPGNTIYF	TRBV11-2	TRBJ1-3	14	NA	NA
TGCGCCAGCAGCCGATCGGCCCTCATGGAGAACATTCAGTACTTC	CASSRSALMENIQYF	TRBV4-1	TRBJ2-4	15	few	NA
TGTGCCAGCAGCTTAAAGCGCCAGGCCTGGGTCGGGGCCAACGTCCTGACTTTC	CASSLKRQAWVGANVLTF	TRBV11-2	TRBJ2-6	18	few	NA
TGTGCCAGCAGCTTCCATCAGGGGTTTCAGCCCCAGCATTTT	CASSFHQGFQPQHF	TRBV5-5	TRBJ1-5	14	few	NA
TGTGCCAGCAGGTCAGGGCCCTCCTACGAGCAGTACTTC	CASRSGPSYEQYF	TRBV28	TRBJ2-7	13	few	NA
TGTGCCAGCAGCCCAAGACTAGCGGGGAGCACAGATACGCAGTATTTT	CASSPRLAGSTDTQYF	TRBV12-3/TRBV12-4	TRBJ2-3	16	many	TRBD2
TGTGCCAGCAGCTTATTGGCTAGCGGGATGAGGAATGAGCAGTTCTTC	CASSLLASGMRNEQFF	TRBV11-2	TRBJ2-1	16	NA	TRBD2
TGTGCCAGCAGCCTACAGGGGAGTCACACTGAAGCTTTCTTT	CASSLQGSHTEAFF	TRBV13	TRBJ1-1	14	NA	TRBD1
TGCGCCAGCAGCTTGATCCGCGGGGGGAAGACAGATACGCAGTATTTT	CASSLIRGGKTDTQYF	TRBV5-1	TRBJ2-3	16	few	TRBD2
TGCGCCAGCAGCTACCTGACGGGCACTGGAGAAAAACTGTTTTTT	CASSYLTGTGEKLFF	TRBV5-1	TRBJ1-4	15	few	NA